The 25 T cell receptor beta chains below all came from one sample that was sequenced in a study of blood T cell repertoires in COVID-19. Clones were read by immunoSEQ multiplex PCR, and TCRdb kept only the in-frame ones, dropping some. Counted here are approximately 150,000 clones, roughly 80% occurring once; the ten biggest clones make up roughly 19%. Sequenced material: peripheral blood. These receptors were taken from a woman aged 80 or over with acute or convalescent COVID-19.

The rearrangement uses TRBV7-6 and TRBJ2-3, with a weak D call TRBD2 (5 bases). The CDR3 covers 17 residues. The V and J ends lost 5 bases and 5 bases respectively, with 23 bases between them. CDR1 is SGHVS, CDR2 FNYEAQ, per germline. CDR3 coding DNA: TGTGCCAGCAGCGGGGAGCCACGGGATCTTCGGGGAGATACGCAGTATTTT. Amino acids: CASSGEPRDLRGDTQYF.

The table lists this clone with a count of one. The chain employs TRBV7-6 and TRBJ2-1, with D unresolved. V dropped 5 bases and J dropped 9 bases, with 14 bases sitting between them. CDR3 length: 13 residues. CDR1 and CDR2 from the germline V gene are SGHVS and FNYEAQ. CDR3 DNA: TGTGCCAGCAGCCTGATAACTGCTGGTGAGCAGTTCTTC. Encoded protein: CASSLITAGEQFF.

V gene TRBV6-5 combines with J gene TRBJ1-3; tentative D call: TRBD1 (6 bases). The CDR3 is 15 amino acids. The V gene's germline CDR1 is MNHEY and CDR2 SVGAGI. V lost 1 base and J 1 base, leaving 8 bases between the germline ends. CDR3 in amino acids: CASSYLGASGNTIYF. The DNA for the CDR3 is TGTGCCAGCAGTTACTTGGGGGCGTCTGGAAACACCATATATTTT.

The chain has TRBV7-2 and TRBJ1-1; 7 bases match TRBD1. Germline CDR1 reads SGHTA; CDR2 reads FQGNSA. J was trimmed by 0 bases and V by 3 bases; bases with no gene match: 10. The CDR3 is 17 amino acids. CDR3 region: CASSFSPGQLMNTEAFF. The CDR3 DNA reads TGTGCCAGCAGCTTCTCACCGGGACAGCTTATGAACACTGAAGCTTTCTTT.

The V call is TRBV11-3, the J call TRBJ2-3, with 7 nucleotides matching TRBD1. The CDR3 sequence is 15 residues long. Germline V gives CDR1 SGHNT, CDR2 YENEEA. Losses at the gene ends were 0 bases for V and 5 bases for J; bases not matched to a gene: 5. The DNA for the CDR3 is TGTGCCAGCAGCTTAGACGGACAGGCGCGAGATACGCAGTATTTT. It yields the protein CASSLDGQARDTQYF. Supplemented by reference TRBV11-3 and TRBJ2-3, the full variable domain reads EAGVVQSPRYKIIEKKQPVAFWCNPISGHNTLYWYLQNLGQGPELLIRYENEEAVDDSQLPKDRFSAERLKGVDSTLKIQPAELGDSAVYLCASSLDGQARDTQYFGPGTRLTVL.

This sequence joins TRBV7-9 and TRBJ1-5; D ambiguous. Germline V CDR1 and CDR2: SEHNR, FQNEAQ (reference sequence). The CDR3 has 14 residues. The V and J ends lost 1 base and 7 bases respectively, with 11 bases between them. The CDR3 is CASSLGASGQPQHF. The CDR3, as DNA: TGTGCCAGCAGCTTAGGCGCCAGCGGACAGCCCCAGCATTTT.

The chain is built from TRBV15 and TRBJ2-7, with 8 bases lining up with TRBD1. Trimming cost V 5 bases and J 6 bases; bases outside gene matches: 15. Germline V CDR1 and CDR2: LNHNV, YYDKDF (reference sequence). CDR3 size: 16 residues. CDR3 protein: CATSPRTRTGRSEQYF. The CDR3 nucleotides are TGTGCCACCAGCCCCAGAACCCGGACAGGGCGTTCCGAGCAGTACTTC.

The chain recombines TRBV19 with TRBJ2-7; D perhaps matches TRBD1 (5 bases). V lost 4 bases, J lost 0 bases, and 19 bases lay in between. Germline V gene lookup returns CDR1 LNHDA and CDR2 SQIVND (reference sequence). This CDR3 has 17 residues. CDR3 region: CASSKGWAAIPSYEQYF. Written as DNA, the CDR3 is TGTGCCAGTAGTAAGGGGTGGGCCGCCATACCCTCCTACGAGCAGTACTTC.

This clone was recorded once. The chain is built from TRBV4-2 and TRBJ2-2; TRBD2 matches at 13 bases. Germline CDR1 and CDR2: LGHNA and YNFKEQ. V gave up 1 base and J gave up 5 bases; unmatched junction bases: 4. The CDR3 runs 17 residues. The DNA for the CDR3 is TGTGCCAGCAGCCAAGGACTAGCGGGAGGTGGTACCGGGGAGCTGTTTTTT. It specifies CASSQGLAGGGTGELFF.

The chain employs TRBV11-2 and TRBJ2-7; 10 bases line up with TRBD1. The CDR3 has 14 amino acids. Unmatched junction bases numbered 2, after V lost 4 bases and J lost 2 bases. Germline lookup yields CDR1 SGHAT and CDR2 FQNNGV. The DNA for the CDR3 is TGTGCCAGCAGCTACGACAGGGGGCCCTACGAGCAGTACTTC. Translated: CASSYDRGPYEQYF.

The chain has TRBV6-2 or TRBV6-3 and TRBJ2-3, with 10 bases aligning to TRBD1. The germline V gene has CDR1 MNHEY and CDR2 SVGEGT. Trimming cost V 2 bases and J 1 base; bases outside gene matches: 9. The CDR3 loop spans 18 amino acids. The CDR3 reads CASSYAAMTGGGTDTQYF. The CDR3 DNA sequence: TGTGCCAGCAGTTACGCAGCAATGACAGGGGGCGGCACAGATACGCAGTATTTT.

The V and J genes are TRBV5-1 and TRBJ1-2, with D perhaps matching TRBD1 (6 bases). Trimming took off 1 base at V and 7 bases at J, with 14 bases between the two ends. Germline V gene data show CDR1 as SGHRS and CDR2 as YFSETQ. This CDR3 is 14 amino acids long. CDR3: CASSLTDRQGGYTF. The CDR3 nucleotides are TGCGCCAGCAGCTTGACCGACAGGCAGGGTGGCTACACCTTC.

This clone was seen just once. This chain connects TRBV9 to TRBJ1-6; 9 bases align to TRBD1. This CDR3 is 15 amino acids long. Germline V gene lookup returns CDR1 SGDLS and CDR2 YYNGEE. After removal of 4 bases from V and 10 bases from J, the junction contained 9 bases not matched to a gene. Here the CDR3 reads CASSSEGTGQSPLHF. CDR3 DNA sequence: TGTGCCAGCAGCTCAGAGGGGACAGGGCAATCACCCCTCCACTTT.

This chain joins TRBV18 and TRBJ2-7; perhaps TRBD1 as D (6 bases). CDR1 is KGHSH and CDR2 is LQKENI in the germline V gene. Trimming took 3 bases from V and 6 from J, leaving 33 bases between them. This CDR3 comprises 20 residues. The CDR3: CASSPPLWSGDRGNHLEQYF. CDR3 sequence (DNA): TGTGCCAGCTCACCCCCACTTTGGTCAGGGGACCGAGGTAATCATCTCGAGCAGTACTTC.

V usage is TRBV7-9 and J usage is TRBJ2-7, with a tentative D call TRBD1 (6 bases). This CDR3 comprises 13 residues. V lost 6 bases, J lost 4 bases, and 13 bases lay in between. CDR1 is SEHNR and CDR2 is FQNEAQ in the germline V gene (reference sequence). CDR3 sequence reads: CASSRDTYYEQYF. DNA for the CDR3: TGTGCCAGCAGTCGGGACACTTATTACGAGCAGTACTTC. Supplemented by reference TRBV7-9 and TRBJ2-7, the full variable domain reads DTGVSQNPRHKITKRGQNVTFRCDPISEHNRLYWYRQTLGQGPEFLTYFQNEAQLEKSRLLSDRFSAERPKGSFSTLEIQRTEQGDSAMYLCASSRDTYYEQYFGPGTRLTVT.

The chain carries TRBV18 and TRBJ1-1, with 8 nucleotides matching TRBD1. The CDR3 sequence is 15 residues long. CDR1 KGHSH and CDR2 LQKENI come from the germline V gene. The ends lost 2 bases at V and 7 bases at J; junction bases unmatched: 9. The DNA of the CDR3 is TGTGCCAGCTCACCAGGTATGGGGACAGGCCATGAAGCTTTCTTT. Amino acid sequence: CASSPGMGTGHEAFF.

The J gene is TRBJ2-7, the V gene TRBV5-1, with D perhaps TRBD2 (5 bases). Trimming shortened V by 0 bases and J by 3 bases, and 10 bases separated the two germline ends. Per germline, CDR1 SGHRS and CDR2 YFSETQ. The CDR3 runs to 14 residues. The CDR3 sequence: CASSLVVDFYEQYF. DNA for the CDR3: TGCGCCAGCAGCTTGGTCGTGGACTTCTACGAGCAGTACTTC.

This chain links TRBV6-5 with TRBJ2-2; TRBD2 agrees at 9 bases. The CDR3 sequence is 15 residues long. Germline V lookup: CDR1 MNHEY, CDR2 SVGAGI. V lost 8 bases and J lost 2; bases outside the gene matches: 6. The CDR3 DNA reads TGTGCCAGCGGGGGCGGGAGGGGCAACACCGGGGAGCTGTTTTTT. This gives the protein CASGGGRGNTGELFF.

This clone was detected once. The rearrangement uses TRBV25-1 and TRBJ1-1; D remains ambiguous. The CDR3 covers 12 residues. The V and J ends lost 3 bases and 9 bases respectively, with 11 bases between them. Germline-derived CDR1 and CDR2 are MGHDK and SYGVNS. DNA for the CDR3: TGTGCCAGCAGTGACACCAAGAGGAAAGCTTTCTTT. It encodes CASSDTKRKAFF.

This chain connects TRBV30 to TRBJ1-1; TRBD1 agrees at 9 bases. The J segment lost 9 bases and the V segment lost 0 bases, leaving 8 bases of the junction unmatched. Germline CDR1 is GTSNPN and CDR2 is SVGIG (reference sequence). The CDR3 runs 14 residues. The CDR3, as DNA: TGTGCCTGGAGTGTCCTGAACACAGGGGGCCAAGCTTTCTTT. This codes for CAWSVLNTGGQAFF.

The chain carries TRBV3-1 (or the pseudogene TRBV3-2) and TRBJ1-6; the match to TRBD1 covers 9 bases. Germline V lookup: CDR1 LGHDT, CDR2 YNNKEL (reference sequence). The CDR3 contains 18 residues. Trimming removed 5 bases from V and 1 base from J; junction bases left unmatched: 9. The CDR3 is CASSLYSGQGSYNSPLHF. As DNA, the CDR3 is TGTGCCAGCAGCTTGTATTCTGGACAGGGGTCCTATAATTCACCCCTCCACTTT.

The J gene is TRBJ2-7, the V gene TRBV5-4; 9 bases map to TRBD1. The CDR3 has 13 amino acids. J was trimmed by 6 bases and V by 4 bases; bases with no gene match: 5. Germline lookup yields CDR1 SGHNT and CDR2 YYREEE (reference sequence). The DNA for the CDR3 is TGTGCCAGCAGCCAAGGACAGGGGACCGAGCAGTACTTC. Translation: CASSQGQGTEQYF. The whole variable domain, remainder taken from reference TRBV5-4 and TRBJ2-7, is ETGVTQSPTHLIKTRGQQVTLRCSSQSGHNTVSWYQQALGQGPQFIFQYYREEENGRGNFPPRFSGLQFPNYSSELNVNALELDDSALYLCASSQGQGTEQYFGPGTRLTVT.

The V gene is TRBV27, the J gene TRBJ1-4, with TRBD1 matching over 10 bases. The trim removed 2 bases at V and 0 bases at J, leaving 9 bases unmatched. The CDR3 sequence is 19 residues long. Germline CDR1 MNHEY, CDR2 SMNVEV (reference sequence). The CDR3 region has the DNA TGTGCCAGCAGTTTACGCCCTCTGGACAGGGGGTCAACTAATGAAAAACTGTTTTTT. It is translated as CASSLRPLDRGSTNEKLFF.

The J gene is TRBJ1-1, the V gene TRBV12-3 or TRBV12-4, with D unresolved. V lost 8 bases and J 0 bases, leaving 7 bases between the germline ends. The CDR3 is 12 residues long. CDR3 residues: CASRGMNTEAFF. In nucleotides, the CDR3 is TGTGCCAGCCGCGGGATGAACACTGAAGCTTTCTTT.

V and J are TRBV9 and TRBJ2-1; 10 nucleotides line up with TRBD2. J lost 9 bases, V lost 0 bases, and 6 bases had no gene match. This CDR3 is built from 15 residues. CDR1 and CDR2 from the germline V gene are SGDLS and YYNGEE. The CDR3 nucleotides read TGTGCCAGCAGCGTAGATCGAGCGGGGGGGCGTGAGCAGTTCTTC. It translates to CASSVDRAGGREQFF.